The 28 T cell receptor beta chains below come from one sample, sequenced in a study of radiotherapy plus CTLA-4 blockade in lung cancer. TCRdb keeps only in-frame clones here, not all; method: immunoSEQ multiplex PCR. This sample has tens of thousands of clones, with about four fifths found just once. Sample: peripheral blood, taken from a patient treated with radiotherapy plus ipilimumab. These receptor sequences come from a human donor with non-small cell lung cancer who had stable disease on radiotherapy plus ipilimumab.

This chain joins TRBV27 and TRBJ2-7; tentatively, D is TRBD1 or TRBD2 (5 bases each). The CDR3 has 14 residues. Trimming pared 5 bases from V and 4 bases from J, leaving 15 bases between. Per the germline V gene, CDR1 is MNHEY and CDR2 is SMNVEV (reference sequence). As DNA, the CDR3 is TGTGCCAGCAGTGACCGGGACGGGCGGTACGAGCAGTACTTC. Translating gives CASSDRDGRYEQYF.

The rearrangement joins TRBV7-3 to TRBJ2-3, with TRBD2 matching 10 bases. CDR1 is SGHTA, CDR2 FQGTGA, per germline. This CDR3 region has 16 residues. J gave up 1 base and V 6 bases, and 7 bases lay outside the gene matches. Here the CDR3 DNA reads TGTGCCAGCAGTATAGCTAGCGGGAGCGGCACAGATACGCAGTATTTT. This sequence encodes CASSIASGSGTDTQYF.

This clone was counted only a few times. One end of the junction does not line up with germline, which may come from a read error. The chain employs TRBV7-9 and TRBJ2-7; D is perhaps TRBD1 or TRBD2 (7 bases each). The germline gives CDR1 SEHNR, CDR2 FQNEAQ (reference sequence). The CDR3 length is 15 residues. The CDR3 coding sequence is TGTGCCAGCAGCTCGTCGGGACAGCTTTCCCTACGGGGGGACTTC. Translated, it gives CASSSSGQLSLRGDF.

The chain employs TRBV5-5 and TRBJ2-3; 7 nucleotides match TRBD2. Germline V gene data show CDR1 as SGHKS and CDR2 as YYEKEE (reference sequence). The junction had 4 bases not matched to a gene; V was cut back by 4 bases and J by 2 bases. The CDR3 totals 14 residues. The chain's CDR3 is CASSREGVTDTQYF. CDR3 DNA sequence: TGTGCCAGCAGCAGGGAGGGAGTCACAGATACGCAGTATTTT.

The rearrangement uses TRBV4-1 and TRBJ1-1; 9 bases align to TRBD1. This CDR3 is built from 16 residues. Per germline, CDR1 MGHRA and CDR2 YSYEKL. V dropped 1 base and J dropped 1; count of bases not matched to a gene: 4. The CDR3 nucleotides are TGCGCCAGCAGCCAAGGGGACAGGGTTTGGAACACTGAAGCTTTCTTT. Amino acids: CASSQGDRVWNTEAFF.

The rearrangement uses TRBV25-1 and TRBJ2-7, with D tentatively TRBD1 (7 bases). Germline CDR1 MGHDK, CDR2 SYGVNS. The CDR3 has 15 amino acids. V shed 3 bases and J shed 3 bases, with 15 bases lying between them. The CDR3 loop is CASSDEYRGGYEQYF. The CDR3 nucleotides are TGTGCCAGCAGTGATGAATACAGGGGAGGCTACGAGCAGTACTTC.

This clone was observed a single time. The chain carries TRBV5-1 and TRBJ2-2; D unresolved. Per the germline V gene, CDR1 is SGHRS and CDR2 is YFSETQ. The CDR3 spans 15 residues. Trimming removed 4 bases at V and 0 bases at J, with 10 bases between. CDR3 in amino acids: CASSTTVTNTGELFF. CDR3 in DNA: TGCGCCAGCAGCACCACGGTCACGAACACCGGGGAGCTGTTTTTT.

The CDR3: CASSVTGGWGTGELFF. Here the CDR3 DNA reads TGTGCCAGCAGCGTCACAGGGGGATGGGGCACCGGGGAGCTGTTTTTT. This chain connects TRBV6-6 to TRBJ2-2; the match to TRBD1 covers 8 bases. The junction had 10 bases not matched to a gene; V was cut back by 6 bases and J by 4 bases. The CDR3 sequence is 16 residues long. Germline CDR1 and CDR2: MNHNY and SVGAGI (reference sequence).

This rearrangement joins TRBV7-2 to TRBJ1-5; TRBD1 might be the D (6 bases). V lost 5 bases, J lost 1 base, and 12 bases lay in between. The V gene's germline CDR1 is SGHTA and CDR2 FQGNSA. The CDR3 contains 15 residues. CDR3 in DNA: TGTGCCAGCAGCCCCAGGGGCGGGAGCAATCAGCCCCAGCATTTT. As protein: CASSPRGGSNQPQHF.

The CDR3 spells CASSLDQVNRYTF. The CDR3 DNA sequence: TGTGCCAGCAGCTTAGATCAAGTAAATCGCTACACCTTC. The chain uses TRBV11-2 and TRBJ1-2, with no clear D. CDR1 is SGHAT and CDR2 is FQNNGV in the germline V gene. The CDR3 loop spans 13 amino acids. V lost 0 bases, J lost 9 bases, and 11 bases lay in between. Using reference TRBV11-2 and TRBJ1-2 for the parts outside the CDR3, the full variable domain is EAGVAQSPRYKIIEKRQSVAFWCNPISGHATLYWYQQILGQGPKLLIQFQNNGVVDDSQLPKDRFSAERLKGVDSTLKIQPAKLEDSAVYLCASSLDQVNRYTFGSGTRLTVV.

V is TRBV27 and J is TRBJ2-5; TRBD2 agrees at 11 bases. CDR3 size: 17 residues. The germline V gene has CDR1 MNHEY and CDR2 SMNVEV (reference sequence). After removal of 2 bases from V and 4 bases from J, the junction contained 9 bases not matched to a gene. The CDR3 bases are TGTGCCAGCAGTTTAAATAGCGGGAGGGCGAGTCGAGAGACCCAGTACTTC. Amino acid sequence: CASSLNSGRASRETQYF.

The chain is built from TRBV5-1 and TRBJ2-5, with 8 positions matching TRBD1. The end of the DNA fits TRBJ2-7 better, so the J call may be wrong. The CDR3 contains 14 residues. Germline V gene sequence: CDR1 SGHRS, CDR2 YFSETQ. The CDR3 region has the DNA TGCGCCAGCAGCTTGGGACAGGGGATCTACGAGCAGTACTTC. Translation gives CASSLGQGIYEQYF.

The chain recombines TRBV9 with TRBJ1-2, with D possibly matching TRBD1 (6 bases). V lost 4 bases and J 6 bases, leaving 16 bases between the germline ends. Germline CDR1 reads SGDLS; CDR2 reads YYNGEE. CDR3 length equals 14 residues. CDR3 sequence: CASSRDTFSDGYTF. CDR3 nucleotides: TGTGCCAGCAGCCGGGACACTTTCTCGGATGGCTACACCTTC.

The V call is TRBV5-1, the J call TRBJ2-2, with 7 bases aligning to TRBD1. Trimming at V came to 1 base and at J to 6 bases, leaving 6 bases not matched to a gene. Germline V gene lookup returns CDR1 SGHRS and CDR2 YFSETQ. The CDR3 sequence is 15 residues long. DNA of the CDR3: TGCGCCAGCAGCTTGACAGGGGTCGGCGCCGGGGAGCTGTTTTTT. Protein: CASSLTGVGAGELFF. Combining the CDR3 with reference TRBV5-1 and TRBJ2-2 gives the whole variable domain KAGVTQTPRYLIKTRGQQVTLSCSPISGHRSVSWYQQTPGQGLQFLFEYFSETQRNKGNFPGRFSGRQFSNSRSEMNVSTLELGDSALYLCASSLTGVGAGELFFGEGSRLTVL.

The chain's CDR3 is CASRLDPTGNQPQHF. Written as DNA, the CDR3 is TGTGCCAGCAGGCTAGATCCGACGGGCAATCAGCCCCAGCATTTT. This chain joins TRBV28 and TRBJ1-5, with D hard to call. The CDR3 loop spans 15 amino acids. With 6 bases removed from V and 2 bases from J, the gap between germline ends came to 14 bases. Germline V gives CDR1 MDHEN, CDR2 SYDVKM. Full variable domain (rest looked up from reference TRBV28 and TRBJ1-5): DVKVTQSSRYLVKRTGEKVFLECVQDMDHENMFWYRQDPGLGLRLIYFSYDVKMKEKGDIPEGYSVSREKKERFSLILESASTNQTSMYLCASRLDPTGNQPQHFGDGTRLSIL.

This chain uses TRBV6-1 with TRBJ2-5; D is ambiguous. The V end was cut by 0 bases, the J end by 5 bases, with 10 bases between. The CDR3 sequence is 14 residues long. Germline V gives CDR1 MNHNS, CDR2 SASEGT. The CDR3 bases are TGTGCCAGCAGTGAAGCCCCCAGGTTGGAGACCCAGTACTTC. Translated: CASSEAPRLETQYF.

The rearrangement links TRBV30 to TRBJ1-1, with 7 bases fitting TRBD1. In germline, CDR1 is GTSNPN, CDR2 SVGIG (reference sequence). The CDR3 contains 13 residues. V was clipped by 5 bases and J by 0 bases; unmatched bases: 3. The CDR3 reads CAWAGTVNTEAFF. The CDR3 nucleotides read TGTGCCTGGGCCGGGACAGTGAACACTGAAGCTTTCTTT. The full variable domain, rest sourced from reference TRBV30 and TRBJ1-1, is SQTIHQWPATLVQPVGSPLSLECTVEGTSNPNLYWYRQAAGRGLQLLFYSVGIGQISSEVPQNLSASRPQDRQFILSSKKLLLSDSGFYLCAWAGTVNTEAFFGQGTRLTVV.

The chain joins TRBV2 to TRBJ2-1; D unclear. The CDR3 contains 12 residues. Per germline, CDR1 SNHLY and CDR2 FYNNEI. Between the trimmed V and J ends, which lost 5 bases and 8 bases, there was a span of 10 bases. The CDR3 sequence is CASSQTSHEQFF. CDR3 sequence (DNA): TGTGCCAGCAGTCAGACATCCCATGAGCAGTTCTTC.

The V call is TRBV7-2, the J call TRBJ2-5; 10 bases align to TRBD2. V lost 5 bases, J lost 5 bases, and 11 bases stayed unmatched. The length of the CDR3 is 16 residues. Germline V gene sequence: CDR1 SGHTA, CDR2 FQGNSA. CDR3 sequence reads: CASSPTALAGLETQYF. CDR3 bases: TGTGCCAGCAGCCCGACGGCACTAGCGGGGTTGGAGACCCAGTACTTC.

This chain links TRBV28 with TRBJ2-5; D remains ambiguous. The CDR3 sequence is 13 residues long. Between the trimmed V and J ends, which lost 4 bases and 9 bases, there was a span of 15 bases. Germline lookup yields CDR1 MDHEN and CDR2 SYDVKM. The CDR3 coding sequence is TGTGCCAGCAGTTCTATAACTCCTCCCCCCCAGTACTTC. This encodes CASSSITPPPQYF. The variable domain in full, completed from reference TRBV28 and TRBJ2-5, reads DVKVTQSSRYLVKRTGEKVFLECVQDMDHENMFWYRQDPGLGLRLIYFSYDVKMKEKGDIPEGYSVSREKKERFSLILESASTNQTSMYLCASSSITPPPQYFGPGTRLLVL.

V gene TRBV7-8 combines with J gene TRBJ2-7, with 7 bases aligning to TRBD2. The CDR3 loop spans 15 amino acids. V was clipped by 6 bases and J by 0 bases; unmatched bases: 8. Per the germline V gene, CDR1 is SGHVS and CDR2 is FQNEAQ. The CDR3 loop reads CASSYREASSYEQYF. The CDR3 DNA reads TGTGCCAGCAGTTACCGGGAGGCCAGCTCCTACGAGCAGTACTTC.

This chain connects TRBV11-3 to TRBJ2-7; D is uncertain. Trimming shortened V by 8 bases and J by 0 bases, and 5 bases separated the two germline ends. Germline V gives CDR1 SGHNT, CDR2 YENEEA. CDR3 length: 11 amino acids. The CDR3 DNA reads as TGTGCCAGCGGGAACTCCTACGAGCAGTACTTC. Amino acid sequence: CASGNSYEQYF.

The genes are TRBV28 and TRBJ1-3, with 9 positions matching TRBD1. Germline values: CDR1 MDHEN, CDR2 SYDVKM. The CDR3 has 15 amino acids. J gave up 4 bases and V 6 bases, and 7 bases lay outside the gene matches. The CDR3 protein is CASRPTGGEGNTIYF. The CDR3 region has the DNA TGTGCCAGCAGACCGACAGGGGGAGAGGGAAACACCATATATTTT. Together with reference TRBV28 and TRBJ1-3, the CDR3 gives the full variable domain: DVKVTQSSRYLVKRTGEKVFLECVQDMDHENMFWYRQDPGLGLRLIYFSYDVKMKEKGDIPEGYSVSREKKERFSLILESASTNQTSMYLCASRPTGGEGNTIYFGEGSWLTVV.

The chain has TRBV19 and TRBJ1-5, with TRBD1 as a possible D gene (5 bases). This CDR3 has 15 residues. Trimming removed 7 bases from V and 3 bases from J, with 16 bases in between. CDR1 and CDR2 from the germline V gene are LNHDA and SQIVND (reference sequence). CDR3: CASTPPQGYNQPQHF. Written as DNA, the CDR3 is TGTGCCAGTACCCCGCCCCAGGGCTACAATCAGCCCCAGCATTTT.

The chain carries TRBV28 and TRBJ2-3; possible D gene TRBD1, 8 bases. Germline loops: CDR1 MDHEN, CDR2 SYDVKM. The CDR3 sequence is 15 residues long. V was clipped by 3 bases and J by 6 bases, with 16 bases between them. The CDR3 region is CASSFRQGRADTQYF. CDR3 nucleotide sequence: TGTGCCAGCAGTTTTAGACAGGGGAGGGCGGATACGCAGTATTTT.

This chain uses TRBV30 with TRBJ1-2; D gene uncertain. This CDR3 has 11 residues. CDR1 GTSNPN and CDR2 SVGIG come from the germline V gene (reference sequence). The V gene lost 0 bases and the J gene lost 8 bases, with 7 bases spanning the gap. In nucleotides, the CDR3 is TGTGCCTGGAGTGTCTCCGGCGGCTACACCTTC. This sequence encodes CAWSVSGGYTF.

V and J are TRBV28 and TRBJ2-5; D is possibly TRBD2 (5 bases). Germline loops: CDR1 MDHEN, CDR2 SYDVKM. The CDR3 has 13 amino acids. With 2 bases removed from V and 5 bases from J, the gap between germline ends came to 9 bases. CDR3 nucleotide sequence: TGTGCCAGCAGTTTAGGGAGAATGGAGACCCAGTACTTC. It translates to CASSLGRMETQYF.

The chain combines TRBV25-1 with TRBJ1-6; no clear D gene. Per the germline V gene, CDR1 is MGHDK and CDR2 is SYGVNS. With 0 bases removed from V and 8 bases from J, the gap between germline ends came to 11 bases. CDR3 length: 15 amino acids. As DNA, the CDR3 is TGTGCCAGCAGTGAATACGGGGTTCGTGATTCACCCCTCCACTTT. This translates into CASSEYGVRDSPLHF. Full variable domain (missing parts from reference TRBV25-1 and TRBJ1-6): EADIYQTPRYLVIGTGKKITLECSQTMGHDKMYWYQQDPGMELHLIHYSYGVNSTEKGDLSSESTVSRIRTEHFPLTLESARPSHTSQYLCASSEYGVRDSPLHFGNGTRLTVT.